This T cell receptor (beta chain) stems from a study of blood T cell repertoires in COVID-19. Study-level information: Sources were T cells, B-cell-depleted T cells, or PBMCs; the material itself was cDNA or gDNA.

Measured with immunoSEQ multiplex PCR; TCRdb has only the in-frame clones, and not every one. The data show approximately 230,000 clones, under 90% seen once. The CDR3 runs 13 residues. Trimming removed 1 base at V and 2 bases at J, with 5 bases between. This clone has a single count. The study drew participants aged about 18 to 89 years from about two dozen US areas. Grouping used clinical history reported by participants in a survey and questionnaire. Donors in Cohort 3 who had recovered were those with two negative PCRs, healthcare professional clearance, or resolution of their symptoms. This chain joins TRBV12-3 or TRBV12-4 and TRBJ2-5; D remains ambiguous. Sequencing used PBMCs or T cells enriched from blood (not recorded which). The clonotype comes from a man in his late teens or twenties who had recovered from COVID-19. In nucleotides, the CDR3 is TGTGCCAGCAGTTTAGTACAACAAGAGACCCAGTACTTC. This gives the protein CASSLVQQETQYF.